What follows are 22 T cell receptor beta chains derived from one specimen sequenced in a study of blood T cell repertoires in COVID-19. The method was immunoSEQ multiplex PCR; TCRdb's version includes in-frame clones alone and lacks a portion of them. The table includes about 260,000 clones, approximately 91% detected once. The sample taken for sequencing was peripheral blood. The receptors come from a human donor in a cohort sampled during active COVID-19.

The CDR3, as DNA: TGTGCCATCAGTGAGTCGGAGGACGGGCTCACTGAAGCTTTCTTT. This gives the protein CAISESEDGLTEAFF. The rearrangement uses TRBV10-3 and TRBJ1-1; D remains unclear. Per the germline V gene, CDR1 is ENHRY and CDR2 is SYGVKD. CDR3 length: 15 residues. V was trimmed by 0 bases and J by 4 bases, leaving 12 bases between them.

Only a few counts were recorded for this clone. V gene TRBV13 combines with J gene TRBJ1-1; 8 bases agree with TRBD1. After removal of 0 bases from V and 6 bases from J, the junction contained 3 bases not matched to a gene. CDR3 length equals 14 residues. Germline V CDR1 and CDR2: PRHDT, FYEKMQ (reference sequence). The CDR3 DNA is TGTGCCAGCAGCTTAGGATCGACAGGGGCTGAAGCTTTCTTT. Translating it yields CASSLGSTGAEAFF.

The J gene is TRBJ2-1, the V gene TRBV7-8, with 8 bases aligning to TRBD1. Trimming at V came to 2 bases and at J to 1 base, leaving 4 bases not matched to a gene. Germline V gives CDR1 SGHVS, CDR2 FQNEAQ. The CDR3 is made up of 16 amino acids. CDR3 sequence (DNA): TGTGCCAGCAGCTTAAGGACAGGGCCTTCCTACAATGAGCAGTTCTTC. This translates into CASSLRTGPSYNEQFF. Filled out from reference TRBV7-8 and TRBJ2-1, the complete variable domain reads GAGVSQSPRYKVAKRGQDVALRCDPISGHVSLFWYQQALGQGPEFLTYFQNEAQLDKSGLPSDRFFAERPEGSVSTLKIQRTQQEDSAVYLCASSLRTGPSYNEQFFGPGTRLTVL.

This chain uses TRBV3-1 (or the pseudogene TRBV3-2) with TRBJ1-1; D possibly corresponds to TRBD1 (6 bases). V was cut by 1 base and J by 4 bases, with 13 bases left in between. The germline V gene has CDR1 LGHDT and CDR2 YNNKEL (reference sequence). The CDR3 has 15 amino acids. The CDR3 loop reads CASSQVSGASTEAFF. CDR3 bases: TGTGCCAGCAGCCAAGTTTCAGGGGCTAGCACTGAAGCTTTCTTT.

The CDR3 spells CASSSGPPSGYTF. The CDR3 region has the DNA TGTGCCAGTAGTTCAGGGCCGCCTAGTGGCTACACCTTC. This chain connects TRBV19 to TRBJ1-2; a possible D gene is TRBD1 (5 bases). This CDR3 has 13 residues. V was trimmed by 5 bases and J by 7 bases, leaving 14 bases between them. Germline V gives CDR1 LNHDA, CDR2 SQIVND (reference sequence). The full variable domain, completed using reference TRBV19 and TRBJ1-2, is DGGITQSPKYLFRKEGQNVTLSCEQNLNHDAMYWYRQDPGQGLRLIYYSQIVNDFQKGDIAEGYSVSREKKESFPLTVTSAQKNPTAFYLCASSSGPPSGYTFGSGTRLTVV.

This clone was detected a few times. The chain recombines TRBV4-1 with TRBJ2-7; TRBD1 matches at 8 bases. Germline CDR1 and CDR2: MGHRA and YSYEKL. The CDR3 totals 16 residues. Trimming removed 4 bases from V and 4 bases from J; junction bases left unmatched: 12. DNA of the CDR3: TGCGCCAGCAGCCCGAGACAGACAGGGGTAAGGTACGAGCAGTACTTC. Translating gives CASSPRQTGVRYEQYF.

The rearrangement uses TRBV19 and TRBJ1-1, with 11 nucleotides matching TRBD1. CDR3 length: 14 amino acids. CDR1 LNHDA and CDR2 SQIVND come from the germline V gene (reference sequence). V gave up 8 bases and J gave up 3 bases; unmatched junction bases: 5. The CDR3 region is CASPGQGGDTEAFF. CDR3 in DNA: TGTGCCAGTCCGGGACAGGGGGGGGACACTGAAGCTTTCTTT.

This clone was observed a single time. The chain employs TRBV19 and TRBJ2-1; unclear D gene. In germline, CDR1 is LNHDA, CDR2 SQIVND (reference sequence). Trimming removed 2 bases from V and 4 bases from J, with 6 bases in between. The CDR3 is made up of 13 amino acids. The DNA for the CDR3 is TGTGCCAGTAGTATATCCGGGTACAATGAGCAGTTCTTC. This codes for CASSISGYNEQFF.

The chain carries TRBV19 and TRBJ2-1; 9 nucleotides line up with TRBD2. The germline CDR1 and CDR2 sequences are LNHDA and SQIVND (reference sequence). After removal of 6 bases from V and 4 bases from J, the junction contained 10 bases not matched to a gene. The CDR3 covers 16 residues. CDR3 loop: CASRDRGRAPYNEQFF. CDR3 sequence (DNA): TGTGCCAGTAGAGATCGCGGGAGGGCCCCTTACAATGAGCAGTTCTTC. Looking up the rest from reference TRBV19 and TRBJ2-1 gives the full variable domain: DGGITQSPKYLFRKEGQNVTLSCEQNLNHDAMYWYRQDPGQGLRLIYYSQIVNDFQKGDIAEGYSVSREKKESFPLTVTSAQKNPTAFYLCASRDRGRAPYNEQFFGPGTRLTVL.

This sequence joins TRBV6-5 and TRBJ2-7; D possibly corresponds to TRBD1 (6 bases). This CDR3 has 14 amino acids. V was cut by 5 bases and J by 5 bases, with 16 bases left in between. Per the germline V gene, CDR1 is MNHEY and CDR2 is SVGAGI. CDR3 residues: CASSPSPWGHEQYF. CDR3 DNA sequence: TGTGCCAGCAGTCCTTCTCCTTGGGGGCACGAGCAGTACTTC.

The chain recombines TRBV7-2 with TRBJ1-2; possibly TRBD1 for D (5 bases). The CDR3 runs 16 residues. Germline-derived CDR1 and CDR2 are SGHTA and FQGNSA. V was shortened by 1 base and J by 3 bases, with 15 bases between the two germline ends. In nucleotides, the CDR3 is TGTGCCAGCAGCTTAGATAGGGGATTATCATACTATGGCTACACCTTC. Amino acids: CASSLDRGLSYYGYTF.

This clone is a singleton in its sample. The gene calls are TRBV7-9 and TRBJ1-1; D possibly corresponds to TRBD1 (6 bases). Trimming stripped 5 bases from V and 1 base from J, with 11 bases between. The CDR3 sequence is 14 residues long. From germline, CDR1 is SEHNR and CDR2 FQNEAQ (reference sequence). The chain's CDR3 is CASSRQAGNTEAFF. The CDR3 DNA sequence: TGTGCCAGCAGCCGACAGGCGGGGAACACTGAAGCTTTCTTT.

The chain joins TRBV7-8 to TRBJ1-5; perhaps TRBD1 as D (5 bases). Germline lookup yields CDR1 SGHVS and CDR2 FQNEAQ. V was trimmed by 1 base and J by 7 bases, leaving 17 bases between them. CDR3 length: 16 amino acids. This CDR3 reads CASSLGPETVAQPQHF. The CDR3, as DNA: TGTGCCAGCAGCTTAGGACCCGAGACAGTAGCACAGCCCCAGCATTTT.

The chain uses TRBV11-2 and TRBJ2-7, with D maybe TRBD2 (6 bases). The V end lost 3 bases, the J end lost 1 base, and 16 bases lay between the germline ends. The CDR3 runs to 16 residues. Germline-derived CDR1 and CDR2 are SGHAT and FQNNGV. The CDR3 protein is CASSLFRGGGSYEQYF. DNA for the CDR3: TGTGCCAGCAGCTTGTTTAGGGGAGGAGGGTCCTACGAGCAGTACTTC.

This clone has only one observation. The chain has TRBV28 and TRBJ1-1; D remains ambiguous. V lost 4 bases and J 1 base, leaving 7 bases between the germline ends. Germline-derived CDR1 and CDR2 are MDHEN and SYDVKM. The CDR3 totals 13 residues. For the CDR3, the DNA is TGTGCCAGCAGTTCGGTTGAGAACACTGAAGCTTTCTTT. It specifies CASSSVENTEAFF.

The genes are TRBV28 and TRBJ2-7; 12 nucleotides line up with TRBD1. This CDR3 is built from 19 residues. Per germline, CDR1 MDHEN and CDR2 SYDVKM. Trimming at V came to 11 bases and at J to 3 bases, leaving 23 bases not matched to a gene. CDR3 residues: CAAAPPGQGASAGGYEQYF. Written as DNA, the CDR3 is TGTGCCGCCGCTCCTCCGGGACAGGGGGCGTCAGCCGGTGGCTACGAGCAGTACTTC.

This clone was detected only a few times. The chain combines TRBV19 with TRBJ1-2, with unresolved D. The V end lost 3 bases, the J end lost 5 bases, and 10 bases lay between the germline ends. The CDR3 loop spans 13 amino acids. In germline, CDR1 is LNHDA, CDR2 SQIVND (reference sequence). Here the CDR3 reads CASSIEGGYGYTF. The CDR3 nucleotides are TGTGCCAGTAGTATTGAGGGAGGGTATGGCTACACCTTC.

V is TRBV10-3 and J is TRBJ2-1, with 9 bases aligning to TRBD2. Germline lookup yields CDR1 ENHRY and CDR2 SYGVKD. The CDR3 extends over 17 amino acids. The trim removed 10 bases at V and 0 bases at J, leaving 13 bases unmatched. The CDR3 loop reads CATQREDTTYSYNEQFF. Here the CDR3 DNA reads TGTGCCACCCAGCGGGAGGACACTACATACTCCTACAATGAGCAGTTCTTC.

DNA of the CDR3: TGTGCCATCAGTGAGTCGAACCGGGGTAACACTGAAGCTTTCTTT. Amino acids: CAISESNRGNTEAFF. This chain joins TRBV10-3 and TRBJ1-1; D is undetermined. Germline V gene sequence: CDR1 ENHRY, CDR2 SYGVKD. The CDR3 totals 15 residues. V dropped 0 bases and J dropped 2 bases, with 10 bases sitting between them.

This clone has at least ten counts. The V gene is TRBV5-6, the J gene TRBJ2-7, with 7 bases aligning to TRBD1. CDR1 is SGHDT, CDR2 YYEEEE, per germline. The CDR3 consists of 15 residues. V lost 4 bases, J lost 0 bases, and 7 bases stayed unmatched. CDR3 nucleotide sequence: TGTGCCAGCAGCCTACCTTCAGGGGGCTCCTACGAGCAGTACTTC. Its protein product is CASSLPSGGSYEQYF.

The rearrangement joins TRBV10-1 to TRBJ2-1; possible D gene TRBD1, 6 bases. V dropped 1 base and J dropped 7 bases, with 8 bases sitting between them. The CDR3 sequence is 13 residues long. The germline V gene has CDR1 WNHNN and CDR2 SYGVQD (reference sequence). The CDR3 here is CASSEYRVNEQFF. Here the CDR3 DNA reads TGCGCCAGCAGTGAGTACAGGGTGAATGAGCAGTTCTTC.

The chain couples TRBV9 to TRBJ1-6; TRBD1 is a possible D gene (6 bases). The CDR3 totals 15 residues. V lost 3 bases and J 5 bases, leaving 12 bases between the germline ends. CDR1 is SGDLS and CDR2 is YYNGEE in the germline V gene. The CDR3 here is CASSARGQNNSPLHF. Here the CDR3 DNA reads TGTGCCAGCAGCGCCAGAGGACAGAATAATTCACCCCTCCACTTT.